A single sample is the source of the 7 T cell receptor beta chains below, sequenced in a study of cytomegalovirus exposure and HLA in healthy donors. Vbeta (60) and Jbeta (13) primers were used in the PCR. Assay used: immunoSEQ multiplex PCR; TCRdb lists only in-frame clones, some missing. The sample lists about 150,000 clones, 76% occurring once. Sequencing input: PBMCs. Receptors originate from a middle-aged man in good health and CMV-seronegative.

In nucleotides, the CDR3 is TGTGCCAGTATCAGGACCGGGGCCGGGGAGCTGTTTTTT. Residues: CASIRTGAGELFF. The chain uses TRBV19 and TRBJ2-2; D may be TRBD2 (5 bases). The germline V gene encodes CDR1 LNHDA and CDR2 SQIVND (reference sequence). The length of the CDR3 is 13 residues. The V and J ends lost 7 bases and 6 bases respectively, with 12 bases between them.

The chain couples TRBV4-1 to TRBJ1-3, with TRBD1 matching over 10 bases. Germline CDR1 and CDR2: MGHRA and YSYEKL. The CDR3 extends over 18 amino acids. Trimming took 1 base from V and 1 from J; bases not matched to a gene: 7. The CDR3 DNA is TGCGCCAGCAGCCAAGGCGGCCCGGACAGGGGGTCTGGAAACACCATATATTTT. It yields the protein CASSQGGPDRGSGNTIYF.

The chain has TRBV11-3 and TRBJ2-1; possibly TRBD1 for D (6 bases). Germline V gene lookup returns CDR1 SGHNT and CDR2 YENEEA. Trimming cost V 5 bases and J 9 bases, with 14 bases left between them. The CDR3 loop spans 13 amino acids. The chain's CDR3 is CASSRDIVGEQFF. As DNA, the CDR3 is TGTGCCAGCAGCAGGGACATCGTGGGTGAGCAGTTCTTC.

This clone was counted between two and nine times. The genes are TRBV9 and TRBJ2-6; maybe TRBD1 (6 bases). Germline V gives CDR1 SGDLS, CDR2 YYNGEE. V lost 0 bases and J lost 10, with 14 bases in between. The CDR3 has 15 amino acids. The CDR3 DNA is TGTGCCAGCAGCGTAGTACAGGGACCCAGAAACGTCCTGACTTTC. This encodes CASSVVQGPRNVLTF. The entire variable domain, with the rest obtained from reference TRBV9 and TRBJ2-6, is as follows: DSGVTQTPKHLITATGQRVTLRCSPRSGDLSVYWYQQSLDQGLQFLIQYYNGEERAKGNILERFSAQQFPDLHSELNLSSLELGDSALYFCASSVVQGPRNVLTFGAGSRLTVL.

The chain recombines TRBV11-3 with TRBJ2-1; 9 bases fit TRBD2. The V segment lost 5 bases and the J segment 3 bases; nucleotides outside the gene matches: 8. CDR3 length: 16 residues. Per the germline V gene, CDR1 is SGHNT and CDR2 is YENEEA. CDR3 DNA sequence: TGTGCCAGCAGCGGGGTCCTAGCGGGGTTCTACAATGAGCAGTTCTTC. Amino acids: CASSGVLAGFYNEQFF.

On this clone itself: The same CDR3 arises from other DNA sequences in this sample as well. The CDR3 sequence: CASSQWDSNSPLHF. Here the CDR3 DNA reads TGCGCCAGCAGCCAATGGGACAGCAATTCACCCCTCCACTTT. The chain has TRBV4-3 and TRBJ1-6; 7 bases agree with TRBD1. CDR1 is LGHNA and CDR2 is YSLEER in the germline V gene. The CDR3 is made up of 14 amino acids. V gave up 2 bases and J gave up 7 bases; unmatched junction bases: 2.

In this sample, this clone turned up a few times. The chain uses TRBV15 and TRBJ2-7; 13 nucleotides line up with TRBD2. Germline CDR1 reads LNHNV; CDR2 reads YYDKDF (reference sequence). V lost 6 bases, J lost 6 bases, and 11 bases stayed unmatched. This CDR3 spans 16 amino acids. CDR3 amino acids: CATRTGLAGAAGEQYF. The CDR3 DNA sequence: TGTGCCACCAGAACAGGACTAGCGGGAGCGGCAGGCGAGCAGTACTTC.